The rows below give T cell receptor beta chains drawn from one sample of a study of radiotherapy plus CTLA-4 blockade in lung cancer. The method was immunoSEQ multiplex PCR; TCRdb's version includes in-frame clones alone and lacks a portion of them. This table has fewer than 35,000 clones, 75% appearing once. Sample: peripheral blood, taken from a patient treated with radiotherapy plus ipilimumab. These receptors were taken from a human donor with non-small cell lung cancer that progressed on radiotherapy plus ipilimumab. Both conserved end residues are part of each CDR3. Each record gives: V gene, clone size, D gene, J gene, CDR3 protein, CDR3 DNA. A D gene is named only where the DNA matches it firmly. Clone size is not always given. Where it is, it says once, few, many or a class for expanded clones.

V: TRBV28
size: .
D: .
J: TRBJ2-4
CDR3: CASSLPGDGRNIQYF
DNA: TGTGCCAGCAGTTTACCAGGGGATGGGAGAAACATTCAGTACTTC

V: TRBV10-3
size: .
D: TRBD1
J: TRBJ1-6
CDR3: CAISPVRGTGNSPLHF
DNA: TGTGCCATTTCCCCAGTCCGGGGGACAGGTAATTCACCCCTCCACTTT

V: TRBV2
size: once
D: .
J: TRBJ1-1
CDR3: CASSEQGNTEAFF
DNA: TGTGCCAGCAGTGAACAGGGGAACACTGAAGCTTTCTTT

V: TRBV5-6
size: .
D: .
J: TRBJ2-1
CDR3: CASSRTPWGGEQFF
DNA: TGTGCCAGCAGCCGGACTCCCTGGGGAGGTGAGCAGTTCTTC

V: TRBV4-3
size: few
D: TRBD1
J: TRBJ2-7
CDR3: CASSHGQGANEQYF
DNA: TGCGCCAGCAGCCATGGACAGGGGGCCAACGAGCAGTACTTC

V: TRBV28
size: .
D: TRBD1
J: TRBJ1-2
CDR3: CASGWGTVSNYGYTF
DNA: TGTGCCAGCGGCTGGGGGACAGTATCTAACTATGGCTACACCTTC

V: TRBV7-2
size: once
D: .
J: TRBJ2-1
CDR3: CASSLDRASSYNEQFF
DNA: TGTGCCAGCAGCTTAGACAGGGCGAGCTCCTACAATGAGCAGTTCTTC

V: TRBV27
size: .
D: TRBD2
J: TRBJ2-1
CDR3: CASSAGWGLAGGPHNEQFF
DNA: TGTGCCAGCAGTGCTGGTTGGGGACTAGCGGGGGGGCCTCATAATGAGCAGTTCTTC

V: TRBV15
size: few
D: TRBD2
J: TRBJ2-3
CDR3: CATSRDLPSGVGTDTQYF
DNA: TGTGCCACCAGCAGAGATTTGCCTAGCGGAGTAGGGACAGATACGCAGTATTTT

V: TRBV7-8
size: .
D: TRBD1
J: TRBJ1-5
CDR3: CASSMTGIQPQHF
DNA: TGTGCCAGCAGCATGACAGGGATACAGCCCCAGCATTTT

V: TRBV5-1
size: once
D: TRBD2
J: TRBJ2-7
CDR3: CASRTTSGSPYEQYF
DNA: TGCGCCAGCAGAACTACTAGCGGGAGCCCCTACGAGCAGTACTTC

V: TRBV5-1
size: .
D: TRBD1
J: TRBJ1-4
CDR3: CASSWPTGETNEKLFF
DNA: TGCGCCAGCAGCTGGCCTACAGGGGAGACTAATGAAAAACTGTTTTTT

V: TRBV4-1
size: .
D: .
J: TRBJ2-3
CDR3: CASSQDRVTDTQYF
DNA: TGCGCCAGCAGCCAAGATAGGGTCACAGATACGCAGTATTTT

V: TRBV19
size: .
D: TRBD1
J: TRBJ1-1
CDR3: CASSMDRVGPEAFF
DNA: TGTGCCAGTAGTATGGACAGGGTTGGGCCTGAAGCTTTCTTT

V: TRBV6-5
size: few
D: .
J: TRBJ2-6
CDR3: CASSYTPGANVLTF
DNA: TGTGCCAGCAGTTATACCCCTGGGGCCAACGTCCTGACTTTC

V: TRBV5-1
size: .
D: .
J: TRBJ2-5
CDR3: CASSLGRSGETQYF
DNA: TGCGCCAGCAGCTTGGGGCGAAGCGGGGAGACCCAGTACTTC

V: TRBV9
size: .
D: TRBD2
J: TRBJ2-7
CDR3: CASSGSSGSSYEQYF
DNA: TGTGCCAGCAGCGGATCAAGCGGGAGCTCCTACGAGCAGTACTTC

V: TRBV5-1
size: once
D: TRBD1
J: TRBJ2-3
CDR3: CASGQGAPGTDTQYF
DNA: TGCGCCAGCGGACAGGGGGCGCCGGGCACAGATACGCAGTATTTT

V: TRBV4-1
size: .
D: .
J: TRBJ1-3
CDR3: CASSQEGRGGGNTIYF
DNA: TGCGCCAGCAGCCAAGAAGGCAGGGGAGGCGGAAACACCATATATTTT

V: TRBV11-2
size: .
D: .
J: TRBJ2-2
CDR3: CASSSLYTGELFF
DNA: TGTGCCAGCAGCTCCCTTTATACCGGGGAGCTGTTTTTT

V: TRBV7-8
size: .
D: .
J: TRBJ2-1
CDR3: CASSFLGGSYNEQFF
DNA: TGTGCCAGCAGCTTTCTTGGGGGCTCCTACAATGAGCAGTTCTTC

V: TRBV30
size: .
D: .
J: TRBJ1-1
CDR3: CAWLNRDIGEAFF
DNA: TGTGCCTGGTTAAACCGGGACATTGGAGAAGCTTTCTTT

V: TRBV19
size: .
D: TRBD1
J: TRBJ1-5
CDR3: CASSPTGGGPNSNQPQHF
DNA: TGTGCCAGTAGTCCGACAGGGGGCGGACCTAATAGCAATCAGCCCCAGCATTTT

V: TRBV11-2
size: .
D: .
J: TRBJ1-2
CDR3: CASSLVGGSGYTF
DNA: TGTGCCAGCAGCTTAGTGGGAGGGTCCGGCTACACCTTC

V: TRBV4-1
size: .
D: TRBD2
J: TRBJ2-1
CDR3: CASSQSATSGYNEQFF
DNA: TGCGCCAGCAGCCAATCCGCAACTAGCGGTTACAATGAGCAGTTCTTC

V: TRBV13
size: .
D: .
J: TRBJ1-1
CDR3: CASSPRPNTEAFF
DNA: TGTGCCAGCAGCCCCCGACCTAACACTGAAGCTTTCTTT

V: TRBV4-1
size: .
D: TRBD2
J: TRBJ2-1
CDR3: CASSPYLFSGTSGNEQFF
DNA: TGCGCCAGCAGCCCTTACCTATTCTCCGGGACTAGCGGGAATGAGCAGTTCTTC

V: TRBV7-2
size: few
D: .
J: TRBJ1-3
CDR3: CASSLFMGTGNTIYF
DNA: TGTGCCAGCAGCTTGTTTATGGGGACTGGAAACACCATATATTTT

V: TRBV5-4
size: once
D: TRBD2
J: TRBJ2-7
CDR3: CASSPATSGPYEQYF
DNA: TGTGCCAGCAGCCCCGCGACTAGCGGTCCCTACGAGCAGTACTTC

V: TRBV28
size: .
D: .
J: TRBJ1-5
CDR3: CASSSDGGGKPQHF
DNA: TGTGCCAGCAGTTCAGACGGCGGGGGTAAGCCCCAGCATTTT

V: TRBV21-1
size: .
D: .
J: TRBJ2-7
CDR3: CASSKLWGREWRYEQYF
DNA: TGTGCCAGCAGCAAATTGTGGGGCAGGGAGTGGCGCTACGAGCAGTACTTC

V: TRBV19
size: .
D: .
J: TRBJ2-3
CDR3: CASSIGAASTDTQYF
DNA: TGTGCCAGTAGTATAGGAGCGGCTAGCACAGATACGCAGTATTTT

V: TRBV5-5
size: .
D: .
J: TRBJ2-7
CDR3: CASSFGVTYEQYF
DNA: TGTGCCAGCAGCTTCGGAGTGACCTACGAGCAGTACTTC

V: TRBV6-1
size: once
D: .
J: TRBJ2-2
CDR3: CASSEGIDTGELFF
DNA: TGTGCCAGCAGTGAAGGGATAGACACCGGGGAGCTGTTTTTT

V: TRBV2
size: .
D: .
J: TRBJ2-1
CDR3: CASGGRGLARPEQFF
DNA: TGTGCCAGCGGAGGCCGTGGGCTAGCTCGACCTGAGCAGTTCTTC

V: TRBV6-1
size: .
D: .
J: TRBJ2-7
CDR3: CASTTAGWAYEQYF
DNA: TGTGCCAGCACCACCGCAGGGTGGGCGTATGAGCAGTACTTC

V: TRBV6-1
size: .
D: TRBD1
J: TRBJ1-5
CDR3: CASSEAVGQGANQPQHF
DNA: TGTGCCAGCAGTGAAGCGGTTGGACAGGGGGCGAATCAGCCCCAGCATTTT

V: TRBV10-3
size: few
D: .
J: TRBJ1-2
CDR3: CAISELGNRDSNYGYTF
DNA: TGTGCCATCAGTGAGTTGGGGAACAGGGATTCTAACTATGGCTACACCTTC

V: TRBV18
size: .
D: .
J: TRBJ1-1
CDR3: CASSPRDGMNTEAFF
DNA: TGTGCCAGCTCACCCCGGGACGGGATGAACACTGAAGCTTTCTTT

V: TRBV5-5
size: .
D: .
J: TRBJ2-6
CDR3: CASGVAQSRANVLTF
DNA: TGTGCCAGCGGCGTCGCACAAAGTCGGGCCAACGTCCTGACTTTC

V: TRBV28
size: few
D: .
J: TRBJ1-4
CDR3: CASSLVGGTEKLFF
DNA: TGTGCCAGCAGTTTGGTTGGGGGTACTGAAAAACTGTTTTTT

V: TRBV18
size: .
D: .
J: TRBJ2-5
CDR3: CASSRERQETQYF
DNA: TGTGCCAGCTCACGGGAGCGGCAAGAGACCCAGTACTTC